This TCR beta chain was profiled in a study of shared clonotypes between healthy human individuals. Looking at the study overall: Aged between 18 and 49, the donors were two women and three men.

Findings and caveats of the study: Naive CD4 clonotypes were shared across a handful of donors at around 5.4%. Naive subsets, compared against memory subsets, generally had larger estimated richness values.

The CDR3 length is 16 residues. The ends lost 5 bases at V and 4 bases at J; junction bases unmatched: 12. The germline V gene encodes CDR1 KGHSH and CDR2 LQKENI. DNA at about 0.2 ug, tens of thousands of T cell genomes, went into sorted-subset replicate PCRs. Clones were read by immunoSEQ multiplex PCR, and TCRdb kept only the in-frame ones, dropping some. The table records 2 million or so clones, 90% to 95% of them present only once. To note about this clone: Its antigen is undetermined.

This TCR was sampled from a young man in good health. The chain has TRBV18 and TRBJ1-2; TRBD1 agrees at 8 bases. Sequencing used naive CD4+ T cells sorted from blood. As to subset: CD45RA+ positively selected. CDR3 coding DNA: TGTGCCAGCTCAGCCGGGACAGGTGGTTTAGGCTATGGCTACACCTTC. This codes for CASSAGTGGLGYGYTF.